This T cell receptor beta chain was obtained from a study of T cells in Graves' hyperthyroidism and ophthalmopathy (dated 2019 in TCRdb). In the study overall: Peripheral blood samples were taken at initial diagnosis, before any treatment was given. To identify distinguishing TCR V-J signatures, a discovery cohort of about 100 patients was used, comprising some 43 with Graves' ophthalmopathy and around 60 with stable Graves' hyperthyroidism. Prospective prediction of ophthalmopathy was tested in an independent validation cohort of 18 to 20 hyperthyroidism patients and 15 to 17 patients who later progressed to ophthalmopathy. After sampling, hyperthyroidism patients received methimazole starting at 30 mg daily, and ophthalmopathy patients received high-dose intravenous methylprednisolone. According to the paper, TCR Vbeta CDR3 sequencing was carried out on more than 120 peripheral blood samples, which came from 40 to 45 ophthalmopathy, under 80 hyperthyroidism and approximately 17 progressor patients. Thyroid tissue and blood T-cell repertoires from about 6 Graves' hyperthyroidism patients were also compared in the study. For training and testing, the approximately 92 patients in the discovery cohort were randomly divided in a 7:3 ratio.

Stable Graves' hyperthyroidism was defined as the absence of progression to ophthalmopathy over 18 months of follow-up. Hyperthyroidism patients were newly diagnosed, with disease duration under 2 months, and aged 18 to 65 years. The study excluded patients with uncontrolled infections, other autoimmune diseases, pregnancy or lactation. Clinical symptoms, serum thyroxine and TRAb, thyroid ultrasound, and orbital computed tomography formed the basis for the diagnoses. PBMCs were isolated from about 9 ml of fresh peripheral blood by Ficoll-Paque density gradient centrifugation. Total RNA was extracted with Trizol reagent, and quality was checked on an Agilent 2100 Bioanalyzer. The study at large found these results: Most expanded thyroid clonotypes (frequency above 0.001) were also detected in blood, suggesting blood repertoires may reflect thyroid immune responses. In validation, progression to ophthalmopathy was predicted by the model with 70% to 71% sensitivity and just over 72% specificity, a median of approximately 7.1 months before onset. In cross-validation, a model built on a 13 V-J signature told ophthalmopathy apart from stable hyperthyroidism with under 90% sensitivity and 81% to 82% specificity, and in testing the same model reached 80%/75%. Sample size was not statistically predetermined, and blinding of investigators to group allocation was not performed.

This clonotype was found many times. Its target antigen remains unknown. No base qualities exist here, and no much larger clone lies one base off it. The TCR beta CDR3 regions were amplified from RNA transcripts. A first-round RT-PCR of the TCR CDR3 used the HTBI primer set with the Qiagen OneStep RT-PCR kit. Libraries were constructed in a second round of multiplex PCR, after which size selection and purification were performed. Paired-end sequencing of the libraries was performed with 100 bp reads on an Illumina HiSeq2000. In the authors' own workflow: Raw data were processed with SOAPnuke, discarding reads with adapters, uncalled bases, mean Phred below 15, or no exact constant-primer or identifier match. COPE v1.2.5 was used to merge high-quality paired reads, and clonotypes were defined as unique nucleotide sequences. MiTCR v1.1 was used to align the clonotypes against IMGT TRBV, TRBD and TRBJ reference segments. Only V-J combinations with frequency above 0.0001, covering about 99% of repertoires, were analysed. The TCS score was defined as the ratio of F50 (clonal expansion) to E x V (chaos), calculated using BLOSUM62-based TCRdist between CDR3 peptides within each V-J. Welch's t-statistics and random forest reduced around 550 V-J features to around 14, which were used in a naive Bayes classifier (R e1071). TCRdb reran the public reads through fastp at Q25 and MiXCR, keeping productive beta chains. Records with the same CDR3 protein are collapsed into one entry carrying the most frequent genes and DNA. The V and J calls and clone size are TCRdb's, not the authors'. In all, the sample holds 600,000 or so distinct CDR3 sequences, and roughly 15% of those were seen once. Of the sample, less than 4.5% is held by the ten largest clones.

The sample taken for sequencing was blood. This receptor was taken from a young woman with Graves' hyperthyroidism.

At the DNA level, the sequence is TGTGCCAGCACCCTTATCCGGGGCTATGGCTACACCTTC. Translation gives CASTLIRGYGYTF. Recombination connected TRBV2 to TRBJ1-2; the D gene is not confidently resolved. The V and J ends are trimmed by 7 bases and 4 bases, leaving 13 bases between them. Via the germline V gene, CDR1 is SNHLY and CDR2 FYNNEI. The CDR3 sequence holds 13 residues, the cysteine and phenylalanine included. The CDR3 DNA has 39 bases and is translated from base 1. Beyond the CDR3, the reference TRBV2 and TRBJ1-2 genes provide the residues; the full variable domain reads: EPEVTQTPSHQVTQMGQEVILRCVPISNHLYFYWYRQILGQKVEFLVSFYNNEISEKSEIFDDQFSVERPDGSNFTLKIRSTKLEDSAMYFCASTLIRGYGYTFGSGTRLTVV.